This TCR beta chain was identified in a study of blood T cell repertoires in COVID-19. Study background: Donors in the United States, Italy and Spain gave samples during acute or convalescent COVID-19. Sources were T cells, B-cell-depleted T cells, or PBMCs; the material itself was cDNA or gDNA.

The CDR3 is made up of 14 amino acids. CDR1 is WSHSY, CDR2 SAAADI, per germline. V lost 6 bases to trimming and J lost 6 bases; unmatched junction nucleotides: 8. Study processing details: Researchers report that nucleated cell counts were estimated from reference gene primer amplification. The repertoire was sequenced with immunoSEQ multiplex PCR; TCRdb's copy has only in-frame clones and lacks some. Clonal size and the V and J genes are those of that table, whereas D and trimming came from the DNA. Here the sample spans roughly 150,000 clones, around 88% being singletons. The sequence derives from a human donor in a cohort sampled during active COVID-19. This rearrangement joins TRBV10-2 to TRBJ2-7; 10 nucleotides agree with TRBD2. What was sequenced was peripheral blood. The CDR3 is CASRDLAGALEQYF. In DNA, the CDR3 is TGCGCCAGCAGAGATCTAGCGGGAGCGCTCGAGCAGTACTTC.